The source of this T cell receptor (beta chain) is a study of shared clonotypes between healthy human individuals (dated by TCRdb to the early 2020s). General notes on the study: The cohort comprised two women and a few men aged 18 to 49 years. Per donor, three plates each were used for CD4 naive and CD4 memory, two for CD8 naive, and one for CD8 memory. To estimate repertoire size and how much clonotype sharing occurs between individuals, the study deeply sequenced the blood TCR repertoires of roughly 5 healthy adults. To increase sequencing depth and limit assay-specific biases, TCR repertoire library preparation and sequencing were carried out by different laboratories using diverse techniques. Per donor, leukapheresis produced somewhere between about 0.85 and 10 billion PBMCs.

Germline trimming: 6 bases from V, 3 bases from J; junction bases outside gene matches: 5. Reading the germline V gene gives CDR1 SQVTM and CDR2 ANQGSEA. The cysteine opens and the phenylalanine closes a CDR3 of 13 amino acids. The DNA shown is the 39-base CDR3, in frame from base 1. Turning to this clone: Its antigen is currently not known. No base qualities exist here, and no much larger clone lies one base off it.

Using the deep immunoSEQ assay, multiplex PCR amplified TCR CDR3 regions from genomic DNA. Extracted genomic DNA from each cell subset was distributed evenly across all wells of several immunoSEQ 96-well plates, and each plate was treated as a replicate. Each replicate PCR for sorted subsets received about 200 ng genomic DNA, equal to some 32,000 T cell genomes. The purified libraries were quantified using a Qubit 3.0 fluorometer, sized with a Bioanalyzer 2100, and then quantified again using the KAPA Library Quantification kit. Every immunoSEQ 96-well plate was sequenced on a separate single-read 150-cycle Illumina NextSeq 550 flow cell. Regarding the original processing steps: Because the immunoSEQ output included only junctional sequences and no quality scores, the filtering could not be the same as the filtering used for full-length reads. To assign V/J genes and CDR3, sequences were annotated against IMGT germline references using PyIR, a Python wrapper for IgBLAST v1.9. Reads with weak V/J assignments (E-value above 1e-6), missing CDR3, stop codons, out-of-frame junctions, or ambiguous translated residues were removed. A V3J clonotype was defined by an identical inferred V gene, J gene, and CDR3 amino acid sequence. The percentage overlap between two repertoires was calculated by dividing the number of shared unique clonotypes by the size of the smaller repertoire. Repertoire richness was assessed with RTK rarefaction, the Chao1 estimator, and Recon v2.1 estimates of unobserved clonotypes. For all TCRbeta clonotypes obtained by the gDNA method from several donors, generation probabilities were computed with OLGA. Held by TCRdb, this immuneACCESS table contains in-frame sequences only and omits some clones. Under half of the omission traces to an unresolved V gene where checked; the cause of the rest is unknown. V and J calls plus clone size are reproduced from that table; the DNA served to infer D and trimming. In all, the sample holds more than 500,000 clones, and around 96% of those were seen once. The biggest ten clones account for about 0.067% of the sample.

The paper as a whole reports these results and caveats: Larger estimated clonotype richness was generally found for naive subsets than for memory subsets. Pairwise subsampling led to the expectation that sequencing depth would affect the degree of clonotype sharing among donors. Sampling was restricted to blood, and TCR repertoires in tissues likely differ from the TCR repertoires found in blood. Compared with non-shared clonotypes, the clonotypes found in all four sorted-subset donors had higher generation probabilities. Because the study included a small number of donors, the genetic and exposure-history diversity represented was limited. Incomplete sequencing was indicated by rarefaction of sorted-subset datasets, despite the large sequencing depth. Sharing across a handful of donors was observed for around 5% of naive CD4, 3.5% of naive CD8, roughly 2.3% of memory CD4, and roughly 0.43% of memory CD8 clonotypes.

Donors were healthy HIV-negative adults with no recently reported acute infections or vaccinations. Every donor was a Caucasian adult living in Nashville, Tennessee, USA. Magnetic negative selection was used to enrich CD4+ T cells, after which naive cells were positively selected on CD45RA and the negative fraction became the memory subset. After blood collection by leukapheresis, PBMCs were isolated using Ficoll-Histopaque density gradient centrifugation and then cryopreserved in the vapor phase of liquid nitrogen. Purity and quantity of every magnetically sorted T cell population were checked by analytical flow cytometry. From each sorted fraction, genomic DNA was isolated and quantified by UV absorbance on a Nanodrop 2000c.

This sequence uses TRBV29-1 and TRBJ1-1, with 9 bases aligning to TRBD1. This clonotype was obtained from a woman younger than 45 in good health. Sequences were obtained from naive CD4+ T cells sorted from blood. The cell subset or site label corresponds to: CD45RA+ positively selected. The DNA sequence is as follows: TGCAGCGTGGGACAGGGTCTGGACACTGAAGCTTTCTTT. Its amino acids are CSVGQGLDTEAFF.